Listed here are 25 T cell receptor beta chains from one sample, sequenced in a study of cytomegalovirus exposure and HLA in healthy donors. 13 Jbeta primers and 60 Vbeta primers were used for the PCR. Only in-frame clones appear in the TCRdb table, and some are missing; sequencing was by immunoSEQ multiplex PCR. This table has 220,000 or so clones, 70% to 80% appearing once. The sequencing sample was made of PBMCs. Receptor source: a woman aged 25 to 39 in good health and CMV-seronegative.

The genes are TRBV19 and TRBJ1-1; a weak D match, TRBD1 (6 bases). With 5 bases removed from V and 1 base from J, the gap between germline ends came to 8 bases. Looked up from germline, CDR1 is LNHDA and CDR2 is SQIVND (reference sequence). CDR3 size: 13 residues. The CDR3 DNA reads as TGTGCCAGTAGTTTGGGACAGAACACTGAAGCTTTCTTT. Encoded protein: CASSLGQNTEAFF.

The table lists this clone with a count of one. V and J are TRBV6-1 and TRBJ2-7, with D possibly TRBD1 on 5 matching bases. Germline V gene lookup returns CDR1 MNHNS and CDR2 SASEGT. The CDR3 is 14 amino acids. Trimming removed 5 bases from V and 6 bases from J, with 17 bases in between. As DNA, the CDR3 is TGTGCCAGCAGTCGTACTCATCAGGGTGGCGAGCAGTACTTC. It specifies CASSRTHQGGEQYF.

The chain is built from TRBV5-1 and TRBJ2-1, with a tentative D call TRBD2 (5 bases). The CDR3 covers 12 residues. CDR1 and CDR2 (germline): SGHRS, YFSETQ. The V gene lost 6 bases and the J gene lost 6 bases, with 10 bases spanning the gap. The CDR3 is CASTNGGNEQFF. The CDR3 DNA reads TGCGCCAGCACTAACGGAGGCAATGAGCAGTTCTTC.

This clone came up once. The chain has TRBV5-6 and TRBJ1-5, with 7 bases that match TRBD1. Germline trimming cut 4 bases from V and 6 bases from J; bases unmatched to any gene: 10. The CDR3 spans 15 residues. Germline V gene sequence: CDR1 SGHDT, CDR2 YYEEEE. The CDR3 nucleotides read TGTGCCAGCAGCATCCAAGACAGGGTACCTCAGCCCCAGCATTTT. Amino acids: CASSIQDRVPQPQHF.

This rearrangement joins TRBV5-1 to TRBJ2-1, with 7 bases that match TRBD1. Germline V gene lookup returns CDR1 SGHRS and CDR2 YFSETQ. The ends lost 3 bases at V and 3 bases at J; junction bases unmatched: 6. The CDR3 length is 15 residues. DNA for the CDR3: TGCGCCAGCAGCTCCTTCGGGACAGACTACAATGAGCAGTTCTTC. Amino acid sequence: CASSSFGTDYNEQFF.

The CDR3 spells CASTSRTSGVETQYF. The DNA of the CDR3 is TGTGCCAGCACTTCCCGGACTAGCGGGGTAGAGACCCAGTACTTC. This sequence joins TRBV2 and TRBJ2-5; 12 positions agree with TRBD2. The CDR3 is made up of 15 amino acids. Looked up from germline, CDR1 is SNHLY and CDR2 is FYNNEI. The V segment lost 7 bases and the J segment 4 bases; nucleotides outside the gene matches: 7.

The CDR3 sequence is CASSQGTGQDRLYGYTF. For the CDR3, the DNA is TGTGCCAGCAGCCAAGGGACGGGACAGGACCGACTCTATGGCTACACCTTC. The J gene is TRBJ1-2, the V gene TRBV14, with 8 bases fitting TRBD1. This CDR3 has 17 residues. J gave up 4 bases and V 1 base, and 11 bases lay outside the gene matches. Germline V gene sequence: CDR1 SGHDN, CDR2 FVKESK.

This clone was observed a few times. The V call is TRBV30, the J call TRBJ2-3; TRBD2 agrees at 9 bases. From germline, CDR1 is GTSNPN and CDR2 SVGIG (reference sequence). With 4 bases clipped from V and 3 bases from J, the junction kept 5 bases outside the gene matches. The CDR3 spans 14 residues. The chain's CDR3 is CAWTSGVGTDTQYF. CDR3 bases: TGTGCCTGGACTAGCGGGGTGGGGACAGATACGCAGTATTTT.

The gene calls are TRBV30 and TRBJ2-4, with TRBD1 matching 11 bases. This CDR3 is 14 amino acids long. V lost 8 bases, J lost 8 bases, and 11 bases stayed unmatched. The germline V gene encodes CDR1 GTSNPN and CDR2 SVGIG (reference sequence). The DNA of the CDR3 is TGTGCCGGGCGGGCCGGACAGGGGGCAGACATTCAGTACTTC. This sequence encodes CAGRAGQGADIQYF.

The J gene is TRBJ2-5, the V gene TRBV18; TRBD2 agrees at 8 bases. This CDR3 has 14 residues. V gave up 3 bases and J gave up 2 bases; unmatched junction bases: 2. Germline V gene sequence: CDR1 KGHSH, CDR2 LQKENI. DNA of the CDR3: TGTGCCAGCTCACCTAGCGGGGTACAAGAGACCCAGTACTTC. As protein: CASSPSGVQETQYF. Full variable domain (rest looked up from reference TRBV18 and TRBJ2-5): NAGVMQNPRHLVRRRGQEARLRCSPMKGHSHVYWYRQLPEEGLKFMVYLQKENIIDESGMPKERFSAEFPKEGPSILRIQQVVRGDSAAYFCASSPSGVQETQYFGPGTRLLVL.

This clone was found a few times. The chain is built from TRBV13 and TRBJ2-7; D is perhaps TRBD2 (5 bases). The V gene lost 4 bases and the J gene lost 3 bases, with 10 bases spanning the gap. Germline V gene lookup returns CDR1 PRHDT and CDR2 FYEKMQ (reference sequence). This CDR3 contains 13 residues. This CDR3 is CASSSGIGYEQYF. DNA of the CDR3: TGTGCCAGCAGCTCCGGGATAGGCTACGAGCAGTACTTC.

The V gene is TRBV2, the J gene TRBJ2-1, with TRBD2 identical over 9 bases. The V segment lost 9 bases and the J segment 10 bases; nucleotides outside the gene matches: 10. The CDR3 runs 13 residues. Germline V gene lookup returns CDR1 SNHLY and CDR2 FYNNEI. CDR3: CASYSGLAEEQFF. The CDR3 DNA follows: TGTGCCAGTTATTCGGGACTAGCAGAGGAGCAGTTCTTC.

This clone has a handful of counts. The genes are TRBV7-3 and TRBJ1-1; unclear D gene. V was trimmed by 0 bases and J by 7 bases, leaving 12 bases between them. This CDR3 is built from 14 residues. Germline CDR1 is SGHTA and CDR2 is FQGTGA. The CDR3, as DNA: TGTGCCAGCAGCTTAACGGGAGGAAGGGATGAAGCTTTCTTT. Amino acids: CASSLTGGRDEAFF.

This chain joins TRBV30 and TRBJ1-2; D is undetermined. Germline V lookup: CDR1 GTSNPN, CDR2 SVGIG (reference sequence). The CDR3 has 9 amino acids. V was clipped by 4 bases and J by 13 bases, with 10 bases between them. CDR3 DNA sequence: TGTGCCTGGACCCCTCCTCCCACCTTC. This gives the protein CAWTPPPTF.

A note on this clone: The same CDR3 arises from other DNA sequences in this sample as well. The chain recombines TRBV11-2 with TRBJ2-1, with a possible D match to TRBD1 (6 bases). Trimming pared 2 bases from V and 4 bases from J, leaving 12 bases between. The germline V gene encodes CDR1 SGHAT and CDR2 FQNNGV. This CDR3 has 15 residues. Here the CDR3 reads CASSLRQGSYNEQFF. CDR3 nucleotide sequence: TGTGCCAGCAGCTTACGGCAGGGGTCATACAATGAGCAGTTCTTC.

This clone turned up a few times. The rearrangement joins TRBV5-4 to TRBJ2-7; no clear D. The V and J ends lost 0 bases and 0 bases respectively, with 7 bases between them. Germline CDR1 reads SGHNT; CDR2 reads YYREEE (reference sequence). This CDR3 comprises 14 residues. In DNA, the CDR3 is TGTGCCAGCAGCTTGGATCACAGCTCCTACGAGCAGTACTTC. Its translation: CASSLDHSSYEQYF.

The J gene is TRBJ1-3, the V gene TRBV5-1; D gene unclear. Germline loops: CDR1 SGHRS, CDR2 YFSETQ. The CDR3 length is 14 residues. The V and J ends lost 1 base and 3 bases respectively, with 8 bases between them. This CDR3 reads CASSLRPGGNTIYF. In nucleotides, the CDR3 is TGCGCCAGCAGCTTGAGGCCAGGTGGAAACACCATATATTTT.

The V and J genes are TRBV4-2 and TRBJ1-2; D gene uncertain. This CDR3 contains 12 residues. V was cut by 0 bases and J by 10 bases, with 9 bases left in between. Germline loops: CDR1 LGHNA, CDR2 YNFKEQ. The CDR3 sequence is CASSQDSEDYTF. CDR3 nucleotide sequence: TGTGCCAGCAGCCAAGACAGCGAAGACTACACCTTC.

The chain uses TRBV2 and TRBJ1-2; possibly TRBD1 for D (6 bases). The V end lost 8 bases, the J end lost 4 bases, and 20 bases lay between the germline ends. Germline V gene lookup returns CDR1 SNHLY and CDR2 FYNNEI. The CDR3 is 15 amino acids. CDR3 in amino acids: CASEGNREGVYGYTF. For the CDR3, the DNA is TGTGCCAGCGAGGGAAACAGGGAGGGCGTCTATGGCTACACCTTC.

The chain is built from TRBV27 and TRBJ1-5; D perhaps matches TRBD1 (5 bases). CDR3 length equals 16 residues. V shed 5 bases and J shed 7 bases, with 21 bases lying between them. Germline-derived CDR1 and CDR2 are MNHEY and SMNVEV (reference sequence). CDR3: CASSPLRPTWGQPQHF. CDR3 in DNA: TGTGCCAGCAGTCCTCTGAGACCTACGTGGGGCCAGCCCCAGCATTTT.

The rearrangement links TRBV12-5 to TRBJ1-1; TRBD1 might be the D (5 bases). CDR1 and CDR2 from the germline V gene are LGHNT and FRNRAP. This CDR3 comprises 15 residues. V was cut by 0 bases and J by 2 bases, with 10 bases left in between. CDR3 coding DNA: TGTGCTAGTGGTTTGGTTGTGGGGCAAAACACTGAAGCTTTCTTT. It yields the protein CASGLVVGQNTEAFF. Full variable domain (rest looked up from reference TRBV12-5 and TRBJ1-1): DARVTQTPRHKVTEMGQEVTMRCQPILGHNTVFWYRQTMMQGLELLAYFRNRAPLDDSGMPKDRFSAEMPDATLATLKIQPSEPRDSAVYFCASGLVVGQNTEAFFGQGTRLTVV.

This clone appeared a single time. The gene calls are TRBV27 and TRBJ2-7, with D possibly being TRBD2 (5 bases). CDR1 and CDR2 (germline): MNHEY, SMNVEV (reference sequence). The CDR3 is made up of 17 amino acids. The germline V and J ends were trimmed by 6 bases and 1 base, with 22 bases remaining between them. The CDR3 sequence: CASSPESKRTQSYEQYF. CDR3 DNA sequence: TGTGCCAGCAGCCCAGAATCTAAGCGGACCCAATCCTACGAGCAGTACTTC.

The gene calls are TRBV7-9 and TRBJ2-2, with D unclear. Per the germline V gene, CDR1 is SEHNR and CDR2 is FQNEAQ (reference sequence). This CDR3 comprises 13 residues. Trimming shortened V by 3 bases and J by 3 bases, and 5 bases separated the two germline ends. The CDR3 nucleotides are TGTGCCAGCAGCTTGAGCTACACCGGGGAGCTGTTTTTT. It codes for CASSLSYTGELFF. Drawing the rest from reference TRBV7-9 and TRBJ2-2, the complete variable domain is DTGVSQNPRHKITKRGQNVTFRCDPISEHNRLYWYRQTLGQGPEFLTYFQNEAQLEKSRLLSDRFSAERPKGSFSTLEIQRTEQGDSAMYLCASSLSYTGELFFGEGSRLTVL.

V gene TRBV10-3 combines with J gene TRBJ1-2, with 10 bases lining up with TRBD1. Germline loops: CDR1 ENHRY, CDR2 SYGVKD. The CDR3 totals 13 residues. V trimming: 8 bases; J trimming: 1 base; junction bases outside the gene matches: 1. The CDR3 sequence is CAIGTGVNYGYTF. In DNA, the CDR3 is TGTGCCATCGGGACAGGGGTTAACTATGGCTACACCTTC.

The chain links TRBV6-5 to TRBJ2-5; D may be TRBD2 (7 bases). Germline lookup yields CDR1 MNHEY and CDR2 SVGAGI. With 6 bases removed from V and 4 bases from J, the gap between germline ends came to 18 bases. This CDR3 has 15 amino acids. CDR3 DNA: TGTGCCAGCAGCCAAGGGGGGGGAGCGGCAGAGACCCAGTACTTC. Protein product: CASSQGGGAAETQYF.